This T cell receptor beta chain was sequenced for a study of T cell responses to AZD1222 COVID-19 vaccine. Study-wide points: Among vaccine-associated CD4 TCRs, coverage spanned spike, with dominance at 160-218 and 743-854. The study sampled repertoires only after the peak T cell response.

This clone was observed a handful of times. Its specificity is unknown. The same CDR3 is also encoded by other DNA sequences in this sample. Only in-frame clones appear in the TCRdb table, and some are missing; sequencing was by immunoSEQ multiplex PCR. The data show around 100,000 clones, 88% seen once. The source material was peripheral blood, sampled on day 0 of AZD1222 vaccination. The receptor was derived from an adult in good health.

The CDR3: CASSLSWGTEAFF. The CDR3 DNA reads TGTGCCAGCAGTTTATCATGGGGGACTGAAGCTTTCTTT. V and J are TRBV27 and TRBJ1-1; a weak D match, TRBD1 (5 bases). Deletions cut 0 bases from V and 5 bases from J, with 7 bases between. Germline CDR1 reads MNHEY; CDR2 reads SMNVEV (reference sequence). This CDR3 has 13 amino acids.